These 32 T cell receptor beta chains share one sample of origin, sequenced in a study of cytotoxic CD8 clonotypes in ibrutinib-treated CLL listed by TCRdb under 2021. The time point label for this specimen denotes: 12 to 13 months on ibrutinib. The library came from the immunoSEQ multiplex PCR assay. The source is immuneACCESS, and TCRdb retained only in-frame sequences with V and J called. Part of the clones is not carried over; for the studies checked, unresolved V genes explain less than half of this, and the remainder is unexplained. For this sample there are roughly 220,000 clones; 70% appear just once. Approximately 6.3% of the sample comes from the top ten. Sequences were derived from PBMCs, sampled after 12 months of ibrutinib treatment. These receptor sequences come from a human donor with chronic lymphocytic leukemia.

This chain uses TRBV5-1 with TRBJ2-7; 8 bases align to TRBD2. Unmatched junction bases numbered 14, after V lost 4 bases and J lost 2 bases. The germline CDR1 and CDR2 sequences are SGHRS and YFSETQ. CDR3 length: 17 amino acids. The CDR3 reads CASSPNGLAFSAYEQYF. The CDR3 bases are TGCGCCAGCAGCCCAAACGGACTAGCCTTTTCTGCCTACGAGCAGTACTTC.

The rearrangement joins TRBV30 to TRBJ2-1; D gene uncertain. The CDR3 spans 15 residues. V shed 0 bases and J shed 6 bases, with 15 bases lying between them. Germline CDR1 GTSNPN, CDR2 SVGIG (reference sequence). Here the CDR3 DNA reads TGTGCCTGGAGTGTACTGGCTCCCTCCCCCAATGAGCAGTTCTTC. Amino acids: CAWSVLAPSPNEQFF.

This clone was seen at least ten times. J is TRBJ2-5 and V is TRBV13; 9 positions match TRBD2. There are 18 residues in the CDR3. V lost 6 bases to trimming and J lost 1 base; unmatched junction nucleotides: 15. The germline CDR1 and CDR2 sequences are PRHDT and FYEKMQ (reference sequence). The CDR3 DNA reads TGTGCCAGCAGAAGAGATCGCGGGTTAGCGGGAGTCCAAGAGACCCAGTACTTC. Translation: CASRRDRGLAGVQETQYF.

The chain is built from TRBV7-9 and TRBJ1-2; unclear D gene. This CDR3 comprises 15 residues. Germline-derived CDR1 and CDR2 are SEHNR and FQNEAQ (reference sequence). The ends were cut back, 5 bases at V and 5 bases at J, with 18 bases in the middle. The CDR3 is CASSPPVNEPYGYTF. The CDR3 DNA sequence: TGTGCCAGCAGCCCGCCCGTGAATGAGCCTTATGGCTACACCTTC. Supplemented by reference TRBV7-9 and TRBJ1-2, the full variable domain reads DTGVSQNPRHKITKRGQNVTFRCDPISEHNRLYWYRQTLGQGPEFLTYFQNEAQLEKSRLLSDRFSAERPKGSFSTLEIQRTEQGDSAMYLCASSPPVNEPYGYTFGSGTRLTVV.

The rearrangement links TRBV28 to TRBJ1-1; D call uncertain. The CDR3 runs 12 residues. V was shortened by 6 bases and J by 3 bases, with 8 bases between the two germline ends. Germline CDR1 reads MDHEN; CDR2 reads SYDVKM. CDR3 region: CASRSRDTEAFF. The CDR3 coding sequence is TGTGCCAGCAGGTCCAGAGACACTGAAGCTTTCTTT.

The rearrangement links TRBV2 to TRBJ2-7; D may be TRBD2 (5 bases). V dropped 10 bases and J dropped 6 bases, with 10 bases sitting between them. Germline V gene lookup returns CDR1 SNHLY and CDR2 FYNNEI. This CDR3 region has 10 residues. The CDR3 region is CATGRGEQYF. The CDR3 DNA reads TGTGCCACAGGCCGGGGCGAGCAGTACTTC.

This clone showed up just once. The V gene is TRBV19, the J gene TRBJ2-1, with 11 bases matching TRBD2. The V gene end was trimmed by 2 bases and the J gene end by 9 bases; junction bases not matched to a gene: 21. CDR3 length: 20 amino acids. Germline V gives CDR1 LNHDA, CDR2 SQIVND (reference sequence). The CDR3 coding sequence is TGTGCCAGTAGTATAAATTCCCACCCACTAGCGGGAGTTCATCTGGGTGAGCAGTTCTTC. This gives the protein CASSINSHPLAGVHLGEQFF.

The chain combines TRBV6-1 with TRBJ2-1, with TRBD2 identical over 14 bases. V lost 7 bases to trimming and J lost 9 bases; unmatched junction nucleotides: 5. CDR1 and CDR2 from the germline V gene are MNHNS and SASEGT. This CDR3 is built from 14 residues. For the CDR3, the DNA is TGTGCCAGCAATAAGGGGACTAGCGGGAGTGAGCAGTTCTTC. Protein: CASNKGTSGSEQFF.

V usage is TRBV4-1 and J usage is TRBJ1-6, with D perhaps matching TRBD1 (6 bases). CDR1 and CDR2 from the germline V gene are MGHRA and YSYEKL. Trimming shortened V by 6 bases and J by 9 bases, and 9 bases separated the two germline ends. The CDR3 has 12 amino acids. The CDR3 region has the DNA TGCGCCAGCAGGAGGGGGACTTCACCCCTCCACTTT. Translated: CASRRGTSPLHF.

The gene calls are TRBV27 and TRBJ1-1; 7 bases align to TRBD1. Germline V CDR1 and CDR2: MNHEY, SMNVEV (reference sequence). The CDR3 has 16 amino acids. V shed 2 bases, J shed 4 bases, and the junction held 10 bases outside the gene matches. CDR3 in amino acids: CASSLRGGAWATEAFF. The CDR3 coding sequence is TGTGCCAGCAGTTTACGAGGGGGCGCCTGGGCCACTGAAGCTTTCTTT.

The J gene is TRBJ2-7, the V gene TRBV2, with TRBD2 matching over 10 bases. Trimming removed 5 bases from V and 3 bases from J; junction bases left unmatched: 10. Germline assignment: CDR1 SNHLY and CDR2 FYNNEI. CDR3 length: 16 amino acids. As DNA, the CDR3 is TGTGCCAGCAGTCCCGTAGGGACTAGCGCGAACTACGAGCAGTACTTC. Translated, it gives CASSPVGTSANYEQYF.

The chain employs TRBV4-2 and TRBJ1-1; D might be TRBD1 (5 bases). The CDR3 length is 13 residues. Trimming pared 4 bases from V and 4 bases from J, leaving 10 bases between. The germline V gene encodes CDR1 LGHNA and CDR2 YNFKEQ. As DNA, the CDR3 is TGTGCCAGCAGCCGCAGGGAGGGCACTGAAGCTTTCTTT. Its protein is CASSRREGTEAFF.

This rearrangement joins TRBV18 to TRBJ2-3; a possible D gene is TRBD2 (6 bases). Germline V gives CDR1 KGHSH, CDR2 LQKENI. Trimming took off 2 bases at V and 1 base at J, with 16 bases between the two ends. CDR3 length: 17 residues. CDR3 in DNA: TGTGCCAGCTCACCAATCTATCGACTAGACGGCACAGATACGCAGTATTTT. Translated, it gives CASSPIYRLDGTDTQYF.

This chain joins TRBV28 and TRBJ1-5; tentative D call: TRBD1 (6 bases). V was clipped by 5 bases and J by 0 bases, with 11 bases between them. The CDR3 sequence is 15 residues long. The germline gives CDR1 MDHEN, CDR2 SYDVKM. CDR3 in DNA: TGTGCCAGCAGTACCCGGGGGGCTAGCAATCAGCCCCAGCATTTT. Residues: CASSTRGASNQPQHF. Based on the CDR3 plus reference TRBV28 and TRBJ1-5, the full variable domain is DVKVTQSSRYLVKRTGEKVFLECVQDMDHENMFWYRQDPGLGLRLIYFSYDVKMKEKGDIPEGYSVSREKKERFSLILESASTNQTSMYLCASSTRGASNQPQHFGDGTRLSIL.

This clone was seen only once. The genes are TRBV4-3 and TRBJ2-1; 12 bases match TRBD2. CDR3 length: 17 amino acids. Germline assignment: CDR1 LGHNA and CDR2 YSLEER. J gave up 7 bases and V 0 bases, and 7 bases lay outside the gene matches. CDR3 sequence reads: CASSQELLAGGLNEQFF. CDR3 nucleotide sequence: TGCGCCAGCAGCCAAGAGTTGCTAGCGGGAGGGCTGAATGAGCAGTTCTTC.

The rearrangement links TRBV19 to TRBJ2-6, with 7 bases fitting TRBD1. Germline values: CDR1 LNHDA, CDR2 SQIVND (reference sequence). Unmatched junction bases numbered 8, after V lost 6 bases and J lost 0 bases. This CDR3 is 17 amino acids long. The CDR3 nucleotides are TGTGCCAGTAGACCCTGGACAGGCGACTCTGGGGCCAACGTCCTGACTTTC. Amino acid sequence: CASRPWTGDSGANVLTF.

The V gene is TRBV10-3, the J gene TRBJ1-2; 7 bases are shared with TRBD1. Per germline, CDR1 ENHRY and CDR2 SYGVKD. The J segment lost 4 bases and the V segment lost 2 bases, leaving 7 bases of the junction unmatched. CDR3 length equals 15 residues. The DNA of the CDR3 is TGTGCCATCAGTGAGATCCAGGGGGGAGCCTATGGCTACACCTTC. It encodes CAISEIQGGAYGYTF.

In its sample, this clone was seen a few times. This chain connects TRBV6-1 to TRBJ2-5; D not resolved. The CDR3 covers 13 residues. Germline lookup yields CDR1 MNHNS and CDR2 SASEGT. Trimming pared 2 bases from V and 4 bases from J, leaving 8 bases between. Written as DNA, the CDR3 is TGTGCCAGCAGTGAACTGGGCGGAGAGACCCAGTACTTC. This codes for CASSELGGETQYF.

Turning to this clone: A read error may produce the germline difference seen at one junction end. The chain couples TRBV7-7 to TRBJ2-3, with D possibly TRBD2 on 6 matching bases. This CDR3 has 15 residues. Germline V CDR1 and CDR2: SSHAT, FNYEAQ (reference sequence). This chain's CDR3 is CASSLGGSRTDTQYF. The DNA of the CDR3 is TGTGCTAGCAGCTTAGGAGGGTCGAGAACAGATACGCAGTATTTT.

V gene TRBV9 combines with J gene TRBJ1-1; D perhaps matches TRBD1 (5 bases). Per the germline V gene, CDR1 is SGDLS and CDR2 is YYNGEE. V lost 3 bases, J lost 1 base, and 13 bases lay in between. The length of the CDR3 is 15 residues. The chain's CDR3 is CASSDDSHKNTEAFF. In DNA form, the CDR3 reads TGTGCCAGCAGCGACGACAGCCACAAGAACACTGAAGCTTTCTTT.

This sequence joins TRBV30 and TRBJ2-7, with 7 bases matching TRBD1. The CDR3 is 14 residues long. The V gene end was trimmed by 0 bases and the J gene end by 4 bases; junction bases not matched to a gene: 6. Germline assignment: CDR1 GTSNPN and CDR2 SVGIG (reference sequence). The CDR3 loop is CAWSVDRVRYEQYF. The CDR3 bases are TGTGCCTGGAGTGTAGACAGGGTAAGGTACGAGCAGTACTTC.

On this clone: At the DNA level, this CDR3 is encoded by other sequences in the same sample as well. V and J are TRBV15 and TRBJ1-2, with D possibly matching TRBD1 (6 bases). Trimming removed 0 bases at V and 5 bases at J, with 10 bases between. CDR1 is LNHNV, CDR2 YYDKDF, per germline (reference sequence). This CDR3 has 14 amino acids. CDR3 nucleotides: TGTGCCACCAGCAGAGAAGGGGGAGGGTATGGCTACACCTTC. Its translation: CATSREGGGYGYTF.

This chain links TRBV15 with TRBJ1-4; the match to TRBD1 covers 11 bases. Germline trimming cut 3 bases from V and 6 bases from J; bases unmatched to any gene: 12. The CDR3 is 18 amino acids. CDR1 is LNHNV and CDR2 is YYDKDF in the germline V gene (reference sequence). The CDR3 spells CATSRAIHGTGGDEKLFF. CDR3 nucleotides: TGTGCCACCAGCAGGGCTATTCACGGGACAGGGGGAGATGAAAAACTGTTTTTT.

This clone was counted ten times or more. This chain joins TRBV2 and TRBJ2-7, with D unclear. V gave up 8 bases and J gave up 3 bases, with 17 bases separating them. This CDR3 comprises 14 residues. Per the germline V gene, CDR1 is SNHLY and CDR2 is FYNNEI. The CDR3 DNA reads TGTGCCAGCTGTACCGAACGAGGCCTCTACGAGCAGTACTTC. This codes for CASCTERGLYEQYF.

V gene TRBV5-1 combines with J gene TRBJ1-3; 8 nucleotides agree with TRBD1. The length of the CDR3 is 17 residues. Germline CDR1 reads SGHRS; CDR2 reads YFSETQ. Trimming at V came to 1 base and at J to 0 bases, leaving 6 bases not matched to a gene. CDR3 loop: CASSLRTGSFSGNTIYF. The CDR3 DNA is TGCGCCAGCAGCTTGCGGACAGGGAGTTTCTCTGGAAACACCATATATTTT.

The rearrangement joins TRBV28 to TRBJ1-1, with D possibly being TRBD1 (6 bases). The germline gives CDR1 MDHEN, CDR2 SYDVKM. Trimming cost V 2 bases and J 8 bases, with 9 bases left between them. CDR3 size: 12 residues. CDR3 in amino acids: CASSLLTGEAFF. The CDR3 DNA reads as TGTGCCAGCAGTTTACTTACAGGGGAAGCTTTCTTT.

The V call is TRBV9, the J call TRBJ1-5; no firm D call. Trimming took 0 bases from V and 4 from J, leaving 11 bases between them. The CDR3 runs to 15 residues. CDR1 is SGDLS, CDR2 YYNGEE, per germline. This CDR3 is CASSVGQFPNQPQHF. CDR3 bases: TGTGCCAGCAGCGTAGGGCAGTTCCCGAATCAGCCCCAGCATTTT.

The rearrangement links TRBV6-5 to TRBJ1-6; possible D gene TRBD1, 6 bases. This CDR3 has 16 amino acids. Germline loops: CDR1 MNHEY, CDR2 SVGAGI. Trimming took off 0 bases at V and 5 bases at J, with 11 bases between the two ends. CDR3 DNA sequence: TGTGCCAGCAGTTACTCGAGGGGGTCGGATAATTCACCCCTCCACTTT. Residues: CASSYSRGSDNSPLHF.

The chain links TRBV6-1 to TRBJ2-7; 8 nucleotides agree with TRBD2. Germline loops: CDR1 MNHNS, CDR2 SASEGT. The length of the CDR3 is 15 residues. V lost 7 bases and J lost 5; bases outside the gene matches: 13. The CDR3 bases are TGTGCCAGCACTCGAGGACTAGCTGGAGGGGACGAGCAGTACTTC. Translated: CASTRGLAGGDEQYF.

V is TRBV7-2 and J is TRBJ2-1; a possible D gene is TRBD1 (7 bases). V was clipped by 5 bases and J by 5 bases, with 16 bases between them. Germline V gives CDR1 SGHTA, CDR2 FQGNSA. This CDR3 is 15 amino acids long. CDR3 sequence: CASSRQGGYDNEQFF. The CDR3 DNA follows: TGTGCCAGCAGCCGACAGGGAGGCTACGACAATGAGCAGTTCTTC.

CDR3 sequence reads: CASSHQQGIADTQYF. The CDR3 region has the DNA TGTGCCAGCAGCCACCAACAGGGGATAGCAGATACGCAGTATTTT. V is TRBV7-2 and J is TRBJ2-3, with 7 nucleotides matching TRBD1. The V gene end was trimmed by 5 bases and the J gene end by 4 bases; junction bases not matched to a gene: 9. The germline V gene encodes CDR1 SGHTA and CDR2 FQGNSA. The CDR3 has 15 amino acids.

The rearrangement uses TRBV5-1 and TRBJ2-7; TRBD1 matches 7 bases. Trimming removed 7 bases from V and 0 bases from J; junction bases left unmatched: 4. CDR1 and CDR2 (germline): SGHRS, YFSETQ. The CDR3 extends over 13 amino acids. CDR3 sequence: CASGDRSSYEQYF. DNA of the CDR3: TGCGCCAGCGGGGACAGAAGCTCCTACGAGCAGTACTTC.